This T cell receptor beta chain was captured in a study of T cell changes during pregnancy in multiple sclerosis. TCRdb's copy holds only in-frame clones and misses some; the assay was immunoSEQ multiplex PCR. Seen here are nearly 70,000 clones, under 95% observed once, and the top ten hold 1.2% to 1.5%. The CDR3 loop spans 17 amino acids. Germline V gene sequence: CDR1 SGHTA, CDR2 FQGTGA. V dropped 0 bases and J dropped 5; count of bases not matched to a gene: 9. The chain is built from TRBV7-3 and TRBJ2-3; 9 bases line up with TRBD2. The sequence derives from a female donor in good health, enrolled as a control in a pregnancy study. Sequences were derived from peripheral blood, sampled in the second trimester of pregnancy. The CDR3 here is CASSLTGREGSVDTQYF. In DNA form, the CDR3 reads TGTGCCAGCAGCTTAACGGGGCGGGAGGGCAGCGTAGATACGCAGTATTTT.